A single sample gave rise to the 21 T cell receptor beta chains below, sequenced in a study of blood T cell repertoires in COVID-19. The assay was immunoSEQ multiplex PCR, and TCRdb's table has in-frame clones only and misses some. The sample shows some 350,000 clones, roughly 90% of them seen only once. The sample taken for sequencing was peripheral blood. The receptors shown here come from a woman aged 30 to 39 with COVID-19, enrolled during active disease.

This chain links TRBV6-2 or TRBV6-3 with TRBJ2-5; TRBD2 matches 8 bases. J gave up 2 bases and V 2 bases, and 10 bases lay outside the gene matches. The CDR3 loop spans 17 amino acids. CDR1 and CDR2 from the germline V gene are MNHEY and SVGEGT. CDR3 nucleotides: TGTGCCAGCAGTTACCCCCATAGCGGGGTCGGGCAAGAGACCCAGTACTTC. It yields the protein CASSYPHSGVGQETQYF.

The V gene is TRBV28, the J gene TRBJ2-7; 9 bases map to TRBD1. CDR3 length: 14 amino acids. Losses at the gene ends were 5 bases for V and 4 bases for J; bases not matched to a gene: 6. Germline V gene lookup returns CDR1 MDHEN and CDR2 SYDVKM. The CDR3 here is CASSQGDRVYEQYF. The CDR3 coding sequence is TGTGCCAGCAGTCAAGGGGACAGGGTGTACGAGCAGTACTTC. The whole variable domain, filled in from reference TRBV28 and TRBJ2-7, reads DVKVTQSSRYLVKRTGEKVFLECVQDMDHENMFWYRQDPGLGLRLIYFSYDVKMKEKGDIPEGYSVSREKKERFSLILESASTNQTSMYLCASSQGDRVYEQYFGPGTRLTVT.

The chain joins TRBV7-9 to TRBJ2-1, with 10 bases aligning to TRBD2. The CDR3 is 16 amino acids. V was pared by 0 bases and J by 9 bases, with 8 bases of the junction left unmatched. Germline CDR1 and CDR2: SEHNR and FQNEAQ (reference sequence). Here the CDR3 DNA reads TGTGCCAGCAGCTTAGCTGGAGCGGGAGGGTCGGGTGAGCAGTTCTTC. Protein: CASSLAGAGGSGEQFF.

The chain links TRBV7-9 to TRBJ2-5; D not resolved. The CDR3 is 11 residues long. V gave up 7 bases and J gave up 3 bases, with 6 bases separating them. Germline CDR1 and CDR2: SEHNR and FQNEAQ (reference sequence). DNA of the CDR3: TGTGCCAGCACCGGAGAAGAGACCCAGTACTTC. Amino acid sequence: CASTGEETQYF. Looking up the rest from reference TRBV7-9 and TRBJ2-5 gives the full variable domain: DTGVSQNPRHKITKRGQNVTFRCDPISEHNRLYWYRQTLGQGPEFLTYFQNEAQLEKSRLLSDRFSAERPKGSFSTLEIQRTEQGDSAMYLCASTGEETQYFGPGTRLLVL.

This clone was observed a few times. The CDR3 DNA reads TGTGCCAGCAGCTTTCAGCTTGCTGTTGAGGGCGAGCAGTACTTC. This encodes CASSFQLAVEGEQYF. The chain combines TRBV5-4 with TRBJ2-7, with D maybe TRBD2 (5 bases). The V gene lost 2 bases and the J gene lost 6 bases, with 18 bases spanning the gap. The CDR3 is 15 residues long. In germline, CDR1 is SGHNT, CDR2 YYREEE (reference sequence).

This sequence joins TRBV6-5 and TRBJ2-5; 8 bases map to TRBD2. The CDR3 consists of 15 residues. The trim removed 9 bases at V and 4 bases at J, leaving 13 bases unmatched. The germline V gene encodes CDR1 MNHEY and CDR2 SVGAGI. In DNA form, the CDR3 reads TGTGCCAGTCGGGACGGGAGGGCCGTGGGAGAGACCCAGTACTTC. Translating it yields CASRDGRAVGETQYF.

This rearrangement joins TRBV5-5 to TRBJ1-6; perhaps TRBD1 as D (6 bases). CDR1 SGHKS and CDR2 YYEKEE come from the germline V gene (reference sequence). V was trimmed by 0 bases and J by 8 bases, leaving 18 bases between them. This CDR3 has 17 amino acids. This CDR3 reads CASSLGLNRVGDSPLHF. The CDR3 coding sequence is TGTGCCAGCAGCTTGGGGCTTAACAGGGTTGGCGATTCACCCCTCCACTTT.

V gene TRBV27 combines with J gene TRBJ1-5, with TRBD1 as a possible D gene (5 bases). CDR1 and CDR2 (germline): MNHEY, SMNVEV (reference sequence). The ends were cut back, 5 bases at V and 0 bases at J, with 20 bases in the middle. The length of the CDR3 is 18 residues. CDR3 loop: CASSPLLGGAYSNQPQHF. CDR3 nucleotide sequence: TGTGCCAGCAGTCCCTTGTTGGGAGGGGCCTATAGCAATCAGCCCCAGCATTTT.

The rearrangement joins TRBV3-1 (or the pseudogene TRBV3-2) to TRBJ2-1, with unresolved D. The CDR3 runs to 15 residues. The germline V and J ends were trimmed by 1 base and 4 bases, with 11 bases remaining between them. Per the germline V gene, CDR1 is LGHDT and CDR2 is YNNKEL (reference sequence). This chain's CDR3 is CASSQGAGPYNEQFF. The DNA for the CDR3 is TGTGCCAGCAGCCAAGGGGCTGGGCCGTACAATGAGCAGTTCTTC.

This rearrangement joins TRBV7-9 to TRBJ1-6, with 9 bases aligning to TRBD1. This CDR3 has 13 residues. Germline lookup yields CDR1 SEHNR and CDR2 FQNEAQ (reference sequence). V was pared by 10 bases and J by 5 bases, with 3 bases of the junction left unmatched. CDR3 coding DNA: TGTGCCATTACAGGGGGCAATAATTCACCCCTCCACTTT. Its protein is CAITGGNNSPLHF.

J is TRBJ1-2 and V is TRBV27, with TRBD1 matching over 9 bases. The CDR3 has 14 amino acids. J was trimmed by 7 bases and V by 6 bases; bases with no gene match: 9. Germline values: CDR1 MNHEY, CDR2 SMNVEV (reference sequence). CDR3: CASRPTGGYGGYTF. CDR3 in DNA: TGTGCCAGCAGACCGACAGGGGGTTATGGTGGCTACACCTTC.

In nucleotides, the CDR3 is TGTGCCAGCAGTCCCCCGGGACAGGGATATACTGAAGCTTTCTTT. Its translation: CASSPPGQGYTEAFF. This chain joins TRBV28 and TRBJ1-1, with 9 bases fitting TRBD1. V lost 5 bases to trimming and J lost 5 bases; unmatched junction nucleotides: 9. Germline V gives CDR1 MDHEN, CDR2 SYDVKM. The CDR3 spans 15 residues.

DNA for the CDR3: TGTGCCTGGAGCGGACAGGGGGCCGGTGAAGCTTTCTTT. Translated: CAWSGQGAGEAFF. V and J are TRBV30 and TRBJ1-1; the match to TRBD1 covers 11 bases. Germline trimming cut 3 bases from V and 7 bases from J; bases unmatched to any gene: 4. The CDR3 consists of 13 residues. Germline assignment: CDR1 GTSNPN and CDR2 SVGIG (reference sequence).

This rearrangement joins TRBV6-5 to TRBJ2-7, with TRBD1 matching 8 bases. J was trimmed by 3 bases and V by 6 bases; bases with no gene match: 4. Germline V CDR1 and CDR2: MNHEY, SVGAGI. This CDR3 has 13 residues. The CDR3 loop is CASRDRANYEQYV. The DNA for the CDR3 is TGTGCCAGCAGGGACAGGGCCAACTACGAGCAGTACGTC.

This chain uses TRBV11-3 with TRBJ2-3; 12 bases agree with TRBD2. The CDR3 loop spans 15 amino acids. Germline CDR1 SGHNT, CDR2 YENEEA. Trimming cost V 4 bases and J 3 bases; bases outside gene matches: 2. CDR3 region: CASSSGLAGTDTQYF. Here the CDR3 DNA reads TGTGCCAGCAGCTCCGGACTAGCGGGGACAGATACGCAGTATTTT.

J is TRBJ2-2 and V is TRBV6-6; the match to TRBD1 covers 7 bases. The CDR3 has 15 residues. The germline CDR1 and CDR2 sequences are MNHNY and SVGAGI (reference sequence). After removal of 4 bases from V and 6 bases from J, the junction contained 8 bases not matched to a gene. The CDR3 here is CASSSRGQGAGELFF. The CDR3 nucleotides are TGTGCCAGCAGTTCTAGGGGGCAGGGGGCCGGGGAGCTGTTTTTT.

The rearrangement joins TRBV19 to TRBJ2-4, with TRBD2 matching 9 bases. The CDR3 runs to 14 residues. J lost 8 bases, V lost 5 bases, and 7 bases had no gene match. The germline gives CDR1 LNHDA, CDR2 SQIVND (reference sequence). CDR3 sequence: CASSLNGGRDIQYF. In DNA, the CDR3 is TGTGCCAGTAGTTTGAACGGCGGGAGGGACATTCAGTACTTC. The full variable domain, with the rest looked up from reference TRBV19 and TRBJ2-4, is DGGITQSPKYLFRKEGQNVTLSCEQNLNHDAMYWYRQDPGQGLRLIYYSQIVNDFQKGDIAEGYSVSREKKESFPLTVTSAQKNPTAFYLCASSLNGGRDIQYFGAGTRLSVL.

The chain recombines TRBV10-3 with TRBJ2-7; maybe TRBD1 (6 bases). V gave up 3 bases and J gave up 6 bases, with 9 bases separating them. The CDR3 consists of 12 residues. The germline V gene encodes CDR1 ENHRY and CDR2 SYGVKD. The CDR3 protein is CAISDIGGEQYF. CDR3 nucleotides: TGTGCCATCAGTGATATAGGGGGCGAGCAGTACTTC.

The chain links TRBV6-5 to TRBJ1-2, with 7 bases matching TRBD1. CDR3 length equals 13 residues. V trimming: 4 bases; J trimming: 6 bases; junction bases outside the gene matches: 5. Germline CDR1 and CDR2: MNHEY and SVGAGI. The CDR3 bases are TGTGCCAGCAGTTCACGACAGGGCCATGGCTACACCTTC. Protein product: CASSSRQGHGYTF.

This clone was recorded a few times. The genes are TRBV11-2 and TRBJ2-7; D gene uncertain. Trimming pared 1 base from V and 0 bases from J, leaving 10 bases between. Germline CDR1 is SGHAT and CDR2 is FQNNGV. The CDR3 is made up of 15 amino acids. The CDR3 DNA follows: TGTGCCAGCAGCTTAGTTCCAGGTAGCTCCTACGAGCAGTACTTC. Its translation: CASSLVPGSSYEQYF.

The chain joins TRBV4-1 to TRBJ2-5; the D is unclear. V was pared by 0 bases and J by 1 base, with 12 bases between. This CDR3 has 16 residues. Germline V gene lookup returns CDR1 MGHRA and CDR2 YSYEKL. CDR3 sequence: CASSQDRGRRQETQYF. CDR3 coding DNA: TGCGCCAGCAGCCAAGATCGCGGCCGACGCCAAGAGACCCAGTACTTC.